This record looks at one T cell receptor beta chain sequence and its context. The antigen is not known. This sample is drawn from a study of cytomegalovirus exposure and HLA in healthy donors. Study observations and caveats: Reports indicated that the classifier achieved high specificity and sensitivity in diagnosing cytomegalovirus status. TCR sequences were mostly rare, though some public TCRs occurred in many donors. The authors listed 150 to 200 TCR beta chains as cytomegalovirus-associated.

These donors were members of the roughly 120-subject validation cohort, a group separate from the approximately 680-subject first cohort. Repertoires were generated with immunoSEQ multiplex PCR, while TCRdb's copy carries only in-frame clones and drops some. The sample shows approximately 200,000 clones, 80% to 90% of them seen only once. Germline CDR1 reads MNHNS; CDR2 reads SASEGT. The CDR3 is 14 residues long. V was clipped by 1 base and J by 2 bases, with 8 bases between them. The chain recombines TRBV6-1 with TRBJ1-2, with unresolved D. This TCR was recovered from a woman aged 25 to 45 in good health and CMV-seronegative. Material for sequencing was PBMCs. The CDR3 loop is CASSEDPGNYGYTF. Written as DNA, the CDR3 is TGTGCCAGCAGTGAAGATCCAGGAAACTATGGCTACACCTTC.